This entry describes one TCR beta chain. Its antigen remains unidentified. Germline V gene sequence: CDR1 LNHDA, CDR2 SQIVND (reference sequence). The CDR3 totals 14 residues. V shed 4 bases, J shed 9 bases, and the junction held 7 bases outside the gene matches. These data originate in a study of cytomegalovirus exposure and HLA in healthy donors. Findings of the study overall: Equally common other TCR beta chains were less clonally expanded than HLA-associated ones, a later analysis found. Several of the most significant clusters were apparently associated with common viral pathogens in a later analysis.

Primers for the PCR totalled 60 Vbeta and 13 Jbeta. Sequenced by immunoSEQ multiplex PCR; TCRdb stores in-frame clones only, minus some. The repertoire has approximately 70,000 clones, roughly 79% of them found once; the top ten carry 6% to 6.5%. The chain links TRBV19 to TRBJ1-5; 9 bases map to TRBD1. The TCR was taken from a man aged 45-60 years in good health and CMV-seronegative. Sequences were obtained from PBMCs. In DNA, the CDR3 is TGTGCCAGTAGTACAGGACAGGGGAATAGGCCCCAGCATTTT. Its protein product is CASSTGQGNRPQHF.